This passage covers 15 T cell receptor beta chains from one sample sequenced in a study of cytomegalovirus exposure and HLA in healthy donors. The primer mix had 60 Vbeta and 13 Jbeta primers. The method was immunoSEQ multiplex PCR; TCRdb's version includes in-frame clones alone and lacks a portion of them. Of about 82,000 clones listed, 70% to 80% are singletons. The sequenced sample consisted of PBMCs. The receptors originated from a man aged 60-69 years in good health and CMV-seronegative.

This clone showed up just a few times. This chain connects TRBV6-6 to TRBJ2-3, with TRBD2 matching 11 bases. Per the germline V gene, CDR1 is MNHNY and CDR2 is SVGAGI (reference sequence). This CDR3 comprises 15 residues. Trimming removed 8 bases from V and 4 bases from J; junction bases left unmatched: 8. The CDR3 here is CASAVAGGPADTQYF. The CDR3 nucleotides are TGTGCCAGCGCCGTAGCGGGGGGGCCCGCAGATACGCAGTATTTT.

This clone has more than one count but fewer than ten. The chain carries TRBV9 and TRBJ2-1; 12 bases agree with TRBD2. The CDR3 loop spans 17 amino acids. Trimming cost V 0 bases and J 4 bases; bases outside gene matches: 5. Germline CDR1 is SGDLS and CDR2 is YYNGEE. This chain's CDR3 is CASSVEASGGAYNEQFF. Here the CDR3 DNA reads TGTGCCAGCAGCGTAGAAGCTAGCGGGGGGGCGTACAATGAGCAGTTCTTC. Filled out from reference TRBV9 and TRBJ2-1, the complete variable domain reads DSGVTQTPKHLITATGQRVTLRCSPRSGDLSVYWYQQSLDQGLQFLIQYYNGEERAKGNILERFSAQQFPDLHSELNLSSLELGDSALYFCASSVEASGGAYNEQFFGPGTRLTVL.

In its sample, this clone was seen a few times. The gene calls are TRBV9 and TRBJ2-2; D not resolved. The V end was cut by 6 bases, the J end by 0 bases, with 12 bases between. Germline CDR1 and CDR2: SGDLS and YYNGEE. CDR3 length: 15 residues. In DNA form, the CDR3 reads TGTGCCAGCACCCCCAGCCGGGCGAACACCGGGGAGCTGTTTTTT. Protein: CASTPSRANTGELFF. Drawing the rest from reference TRBV9 and TRBJ2-2, the complete variable domain is DSGVTQTPKHLITATGQRVTLRCSPRSGDLSVYWYQQSLDQGLQFLIQYYNGEERAKGNILERFSAQQFPDLHSELNLSSLELGDSALYFCASTPSRANTGELFFGEGSRLTVL.

This rearrangement joins TRBV9 to TRBJ2-5, with D maybe TRBD1 (6 bases). Germline V gives CDR1 SGDLS, CDR2 YYNGEE. With 1 base removed from V and 4 bases from J, the gap between germline ends came to 8 bases. CDR3 length: 13 amino acids. The CDR3: CASSVTGIETQYF. The CDR3 nucleotides read TGTGCCAGCAGCGTAACAGGGATAGAGACCCAGTACTTC.

CDR3 protein: CASSPREGNNQPQHF. The CDR3 DNA follows: TGTGCCAGCAGTCCTAGGGAGGGCAACAATCAGCCCCAGCATTTT. V is TRBV27 and J is TRBJ1-5, with D uncertain. The germline CDR1 and CDR2 sequences are MNHEY and SMNVEV (reference sequence). The CDR3 has 15 residues. The V and J ends lost 5 bases and 3 bases respectively, with 14 bases between them.

This clone was seen once. V gene TRBV5-1 combines with J gene TRBJ2-7; the match to TRBD2 covers 8 bases. V was clipped by 0 bases and J by 0 bases; unmatched bases: 11. Germline CDR1 reads SGHRS; CDR2 reads YFSETQ. This CDR3 is 18 amino acids long. The CDR3 here is CASSLVPTVSGASYEQYF. The CDR3 coding sequence is TGCGCCAGCAGCTTGGTCCCCACGGTTAGCGGGGCCTCCTACGAGCAGTACTTC.

J is TRBJ2-5 and V is TRBV18; D might be TRBD2 (5 bases). V shed 3 bases and J shed 0 bases, with 17 bases lying between them. The CDR3 has 17 residues. In germline, CDR1 is KGHSH, CDR2 LQKENI. In nucleotides, the CDR3 is TGTGCCAGCTCACCCCTTGCGAGGGTAACGAACCAAGAGACCCAGTACTTC. Protein: CASSPLARVTNQETQYF.

The chain links TRBV19 to TRBJ1-4, with D possibly TRBD1 on 6 matching bases. CDR1 and CDR2 (germline): LNHDA, SQIVND (reference sequence). This CDR3 comprises 14 residues. V lost 7 bases and J lost 0, with 9 bases in between. The CDR3: CASTRQATNEKLFF. The DNA for the CDR3 is TGTGCCAGTACCCGACAGGCAACTAATGAAAAACTGTTTTTT.

A single count supports this clone. V usage is TRBV7-8 and J usage is TRBJ1-2, with D possibly matching TRBD1 (6 bases). Per the germline V gene, CDR1 is SGHVS and CDR2 is FQNEAQ. Trimming took 5 bases from V and 0 from J, leaving 22 bases between them. There are 18 residues in the CDR3. The CDR3 spells CASSVVRGPPAANYGYTF. The CDR3 DNA reads TGTGCCAGCAGCGTAGTCAGGGGTCCCCCTGCGGCTAACTATGGCTACACCTTC.

This chain connects TRBV4-1 to TRBJ1-1; D possibly corresponds to TRBD1 (5 bases). Deletions cut 0 bases from V and 5 bases from J, with 16 bases between. CDR3 length: 16 amino acids. The V gene's germline CDR1 is MGHRA and CDR2 YSYEKL. The DNA for the CDR3 is TGCGCCAGCAGCCAAGAAGGGGCCTACAGTGGAACTGAAGCTTTCTTT. Its translation: CASSQEGAYSGTEAFF.

The chain carries TRBV14 and TRBJ2-3; 8 positions match TRBD2. CDR3 length: 15 amino acids. CDR1 is SGHDN, CDR2 FVKESK, per germline. V lost 1 base to trimming and J lost 6 bases; unmatched junction nucleotides: 6. The CDR3 region is CASSQALAGPDTQYF. Here the CDR3 DNA reads TGTGCCAGCAGCCAAGCTCTAGCGGGCCCTGATACGCAGTATTTT.

The chain carries TRBV7-9 and TRBJ1-1, with TRBD1 matching over 7 bases. Germline CDR1 SEHNR, CDR2 FQNEAQ (reference sequence). The CDR3 consists of 16 residues. Trimming at V came to 5 bases and at J to 8 bases, leaving 17 bases not matched to a gene. For the CDR3, the DNA is TGTGCCAGCAGCCCTGGGACAGCGCTTGGGAACGGCGAAGCTTTCTTT. Protein: CASSPGTALGNGEAFF.

The rearrangement joins TRBV15 to TRBJ2-2, with D hard to call. The germline gives CDR1 LNHNV, CDR2 YYDKDF (reference sequence). V lost 0 bases to trimming and J lost 2 bases, with 16 bases between them. The CDR3 contains 18 residues. The CDR3 loop reads CATSRDTPGPTNTGELFF. In DNA, the CDR3 is TGTGCCACCAGCAGAGATACGCCAGGCCCGACAAACACCGGGGAGCTGTTTTTT.

The J gene is TRBJ1-4, the V gene TRBV5-4, with D possibly matching TRBD1 (6 bases). CDR1 and CDR2 from the germline V gene are SGHNT and YYREEE (reference sequence). The CDR3 length is 15 residues. V dropped 0 bases and J dropped 8 bases, with 14 bases sitting between them. The CDR3 here is CASSLATGPGEKLFF. The CDR3 nucleotides are TGTGCCAGCAGCTTGGCGACAGGCCCGGGGGAAAAACTGTTTTTT.

The rearrangement uses TRBV5-4 and TRBJ2-5; no definite D call. The CDR3 consists of 14 residues. Germline V lookup: CDR1 SGHNT, CDR2 YYREEE (reference sequence). V dropped 0 bases and J dropped 0 bases, with 6 bases sitting between them. As DNA, the CDR3 is TGTGCCAGCAGCTTGGGGCCCTACCAAGAGACCCAGTACTTC. It yields the protein CASSLGPYQETQYF.